This entry lists 18 T cell receptor beta chains sequenced from one sample in a study of early T cells in non-severe SARS-CoV-2 infection. Each CDR3 protein gets one entry after TCRdb re-called the 5' RACE reads with MiXCR. The sample yields roughly 51,000 distinct CDR3 sequences, 5.5% to 6.5% seen once. Sequenced here: whole blood, sampled at baseline. These receptors came from an adult who was a healthcare worker with PCR-confirmed SARS-CoV-2 infection or an uninfected control (not recorded which).

The chain uses TRBV28 and TRBJ1-5; no firm D call. The CDR3 length is 14 residues. Trimming took off 5 bases at V and 6 bases at J, with 14 bases between the two ends. CDR1 MDHEN and CDR2 SYDVKM come from the germline V gene. The CDR3 is CASSIALRGQPQHF. In DNA form, the CDR3 reads TGTGCCAGCAGTATAGCATTGCGGGGTCAGCCCCAGCATTTT.

Many counts were recorded for this clonotype. The chain uses TRBV11-2 and TRBJ2-7; TRBD1 aligns across 8 bases. Germline loops: CDR1 SGHAT, CDR2 FQNNGV. The CDR3 covers 15 residues. The V gene end was trimmed by 3 bases and the J gene end by 6 bases; junction bases not matched to a gene: 10. In DNA, the CDR3 is TGTGCCAGCAGCTTGTCGACAGGGGAAGAGAGCGAGCAGTACTTC. This encodes CASSLSTGEESEQYF.

Ten or more counts support this clonotype. V is TRBV18 and J is TRBJ2-1; D remains unclear. With 2 bases removed from V and 6 bases from J, the gap between germline ends came to 2 bases. The CDR3 covers 11 residues. The germline V gene has CDR1 KGHSH and CDR2 LQKENI. The CDR3 spells CASSPVNEQFF. The CDR3 DNA sequence: TGTGCCAGCTCACCAGTCAATGAGCAGTTCTTC.

The chain joins TRBV20-1 to TRBJ2-7; 7 positions agree with TRBD1. Losses at the gene ends were 4 bases for V and 4 bases for J; bases not matched to a gene: 4. This CDR3 is built from 12 residues. Germline V lookup: CDR1 DFQATT, CDR2 SNEGSKA (reference sequence). DNA for the CDR3: TGCAGTGCTATTAGACAGGGTTACGAGCAGTACTTC. Protein: CSAIRQGYEQYF.

This chain connects TRBV7-2 to TRBJ2-1, with D tentatively TRBD1 or TRBD2 (5 bases each). CDR1 is SGHTA, CDR2 FQGNSA, per germline. The CDR3 totals 17 residues. Trimming took off 4 bases at V and 12 bases at J, with 28 bases between the two ends. CDR3 nucleotide sequence: TGTGCCAGCAGCTCCCCTCTTCGTCAGGGAGAGGGCAGGCGGCAGTTCTTC. Protein sequence: CASSSPLRQGEGRRQFF.

This clonotype was counted ten times or more. The CDR3 nucleotides read TGTGCCAGCCGGTGGACAGGGTGGAGCGAGCAGTACTTC. This encodes CASRWTGWSEQYF. The rearrangement joins TRBV6-2 or TRBV6-3 to TRBJ2-7, with 8 positions matching TRBD1. The CDR3 is made up of 13 amino acids. Germline CDR1 and CDR2: MNHEY and SVGEGT. V shed 8 bases, J shed 6 bases, and the junction held 9 bases outside the gene matches.

The table lists this clonotype with a few counts. The chain recombines TRBV7-8 with TRBJ2-2; D remains unclear. CDR3 size: 11 residues. Trimming pared 6 bases from V and 2 bases from J, leaving 1 base between. Germline loops: CDR1 SGHVS, CDR2 FQNEAQ. The CDR3 loop is CASRNTGELFF. The CDR3 DNA is TGTGCCAGCAGAAACACCGGGGAGCTGTTTTTT. Based on the CDR3 plus reference TRBV7-8 and TRBJ2-2, the full variable domain is GAGVSQSPRYKVAKRGQDVALRCDPISGHVSLFWYQQALGQGPEFLTYFQNEAQLDKSGLPSDRFFAERPEGSVSTLKIQRTQQEDSAVYLCASRNTGELFFGEGSRLTVL.

The rearrangement links TRBV9 to TRBJ2-1; TRBD1 matches at 7 bases. Germline-derived CDR1 and CDR2 are SGDLS and YYNGEE. V shed 4 bases and J 5 bases; nucleotides not matched to a gene: 9. This CDR3 contains 15 residues. The CDR3 nucleotides read TGTGCCAGCAGCCCCTATGGGACAGCAGACAATGAGCAGTTCTTC. It translates to CASSPYGTADNEQFF.

This clonotype appeared once. The rearrangement joins TRBV20-1 to TRBJ1-2, with 10 bases matching TRBD1. V trimming: 6 bases; J trimming: 4 bases; junction bases outside the gene matches: 5. The CDR3 is 13 residues long. Germline-derived CDR1 and CDR2 are DFQATT and SNEGSKA (reference sequence). The CDR3 bases are TGCAGTGCCTCCGGGACAGGGGCCTATGGCTACACCTTC. It is translated as CSASGTGAYGYTF.

V gene TRBV3-1 combines with J gene TRBJ2-7; D is undetermined. Looked up from germline, CDR1 is LGHDT and CDR2 is YNNKEL (reference sequence). The CDR3 is 12 residues long. V was shortened by 2 bases and J by 7 bases, with 9 bases between the two germline ends. CDR3 amino acids: CASSQTWGEQYF. DNA of the CDR3: TGTGCCAGCAGCCAAACTTGGGGAGAGCAGTACTTC.

This clonotype was picked up many times. The chain combines TRBV5-1 with TRBJ2-5; D is tentatively TRBD1 or TRBD2 (5 bases each). In germline, CDR1 is SGHRS, CDR2 YFSETQ. V lost 5 bases and J lost 5, with 16 bases in between. The CDR3 is 14 amino acids. Here the CDR3 DNA reads TGCGCCAGCAGTCGGGCCACCGGGGCGGAGACCCAGTACTTC. It specifies CASSRATGAETQYF.

This clonotype was detected a few times. The J gene is TRBJ1-4, the V gene TRBV15, with D possibly matching TRBD1 (5 bases). Germline loops: CDR1 LNHNV, CDR2 YYDKDF (reference sequence). The CDR3 runs 15 residues. Trimming removed 3 bases from V and 4 bases from J, with 12 bases in between. CDR3 region: CATSSYGTDNEKLFF. CDR3 in DNA: TGTGCCACCAGCAGTTACGGGACGGATAATGAAAAACTGTTTTTT.

The chain has TRBV20-1 and TRBJ2-3; D remains unclear. This CDR3 is 11 amino acids long. The V gene lost 6 bases and the J gene lost 2 bases, with 6 bases spanning the gap. From germline, CDR1 is DFQATT and CDR2 SNEGSKA (reference sequence). Here the CDR3 reads CSAVDTDTQYF. Written as DNA, the CDR3 is TGCAGTGCAGTAGACACAGATACGCAGTATTTT.

V gene TRBV5-5 combines with J gene TRBJ2-2, with 8 bases matching TRBD1. Per germline, CDR1 SGHKS and CDR2 YYEKEE (reference sequence). This CDR3 has 16 residues. The V gene end was trimmed by 5 bases and the J gene end by 5 bases; junction bases not matched to a gene: 11. The CDR3, as DNA: TGTGCCAGCAGGGACCAGGACAGGGTTCTTACCGGGGAGCTGTTTTTT. Translated: CASRDQDRVLTGELFF. The full variable domain, with the rest looked up from reference TRBV5-5 and TRBJ2-2, is DAGVTQSPTHLIKTRGQQVTLRCSPISGHKSVSWYQQVLGQGPQFIFQYYEKEERGRGNFPDRFSARQFPNYSSELNVNALLLGDSALYLCASRDQDRVLTGELFFGEGSRLTVL.

The sample holds many counts of this clonotype. The chain employs TRBV2 and TRBJ2-1; D gene uncertain. Germline-derived CDR1 and CDR2 are SNHLY and FYNNEI. The V and J ends lost 11 bases and 3 bases respectively, with 23 bases between them. The CDR3 length is 16 residues. The CDR3 DNA follows: TGTGCCCGCGAACGACGGGCAGTGGGTGGCTACAATGAGCAGTTCTTC. It encodes CARERRAVGGYNEQFF.

Regarding this clonotype: This may be a read error: a much more frequent sequence differs by one nucleotide. It is likely a read error, because the conserved phenylalanine at the end of the CDR3 is missing. The chain is built from TRBV4-2 and TRBJ2-7, with 9 positions matching TRBD2. The CDR3 length is 16 residues. The germline CDR1 and CDR2 sequences are LGHNA and YNFKEQ. Losses at the gene ends were 1 base for V and 5 bases for J; bases not matched to a gene: 9. CDR3 in amino acids: CASSQVLAGGLNEQYY. As DNA, the CDR3 is TGTGCCAGCAGCCAAGTTCTGGCGGGGGGGCTTAACGAGCAGTACTAC.

This clonotype was seen only a few times. The genes are TRBV20-1 and TRBJ2-7, with 9 bases fitting TRBD2. Looked up from germline, CDR1 is DFQATT and CDR2 is SNEGSKA (reference sequence). The CDR3 runs to 14 residues. The J segment lost 3 bases and the V segment lost 4 bases, leaving 7 bases of the junction unmatched. This chain's CDR3 is CSATLSGGFYEQYF. CDR3 nucleotide sequence: TGCAGTGCTACTCTCAGCGGGGGGTTCTACGAGCAGTACTTC.

The sample holds many counts of this clonotype. The J gene is TRBJ1-5, the V gene TRBV6-6; 9 bases align to TRBD1. With V trimmed by 6 bases and J by 5 bases, 2 bases remained unmatched. This CDR3 contains 13 residues. CDR1 is MNHNY and CDR2 is SVGAGI in the germline V gene (reference sequence). CDR3 amino acids: CASRQGADQPQHF. CDR3 sequence (DNA): TGTGCCAGCAGACAGGGGGCGGATCAGCCCCAGCATTTT.